The clone carrying this T cell receptor (beta chain) was seen repeatedly, ten times or more. Its specificity is unknown. The data originate from a study of Graves' ophthalmopathy and Graves' hyperthyroidism. Study in general: Hyperthyroidism was classified as stable if no ophthalmopathy occurred within 18 months of follow-up.

General study points: Ophthalmopathy progression cases were predicted by the model with approximately 66% sensitivity and 72% to 80% specificity.

From RNA, the CDR3 regions of TCR beta chains were amplified and sequenced. An opening RT-PCR round employed HTBI primers and preceded a second-round multiplex PCR. TCRdb fed the multiplex PCR reads into MiXCR, producing one record per CDR3 protein. The profile shows 580,000 or so distinct CDR3 sequences, less than 40% of them singletons. The sequencing input was peripheral blood or thyroid tissue (not recorded which). The source of this sequence is an adult man with Graves' hyperthyroidism.

Here the CDR3 reads CAMRTGAGNTIYF. CDR3 DNA: TGTGCCATGAGGACAGGGGCTGGAAACACCATATATTTT. This chain joins TRBV10-3 and TRBJ1-3, with 9 positions matching TRBD1. The germline gives CDR1 ENHRY, CDR2 SYGVKD. J lost 2 bases, V lost 9 bases, and 2 bases had no gene match. The CDR3 loop spans 13 amino acids.